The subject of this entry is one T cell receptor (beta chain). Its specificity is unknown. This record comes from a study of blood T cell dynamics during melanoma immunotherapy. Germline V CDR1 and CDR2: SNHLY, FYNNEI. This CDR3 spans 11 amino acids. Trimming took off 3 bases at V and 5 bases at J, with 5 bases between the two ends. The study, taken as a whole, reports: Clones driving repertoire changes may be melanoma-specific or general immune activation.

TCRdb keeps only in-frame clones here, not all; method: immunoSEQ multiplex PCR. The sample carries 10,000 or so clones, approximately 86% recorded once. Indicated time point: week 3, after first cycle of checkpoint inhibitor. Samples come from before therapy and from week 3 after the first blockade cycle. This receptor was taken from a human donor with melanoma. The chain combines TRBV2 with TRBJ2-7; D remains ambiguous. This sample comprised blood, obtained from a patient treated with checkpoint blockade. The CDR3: CASSERNEQYF. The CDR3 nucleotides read TGTGCCAGCAGTGAGCGCAACGAGCAGTACTTC.